This T cell receptor (beta chain) is from a study of blood T cell repertoires in COVID-19. The CDR3 totals 16 residues. CDR1 SGHNT and CDR2 YYREEE come from the germline V gene (reference sequence). Losses at the gene ends were 3 bases for V and 2 bases for J; bases not matched to a gene: 9. Profiled with immunoSEQ multiplex PCR; TCRdb holds only in-frame clones, not every one. The table shows 50,000 to 60,000 clones, with approximately 90% occurring only once. Sequencing used peripheral blood. This receptor was obtained from a man in his 60s with acute or convalescent COVID-19. The V call is TRBV5-4, the J call TRBJ2-5; 8 positions agree with TRBD1. The chain's CDR3 is CASSSKRQGNQETQYF. CDR3 coding DNA: TGTGCCAGCAGCTCAAAAAGACAGGGGAATCAAGAGACCCAGTACTTC.